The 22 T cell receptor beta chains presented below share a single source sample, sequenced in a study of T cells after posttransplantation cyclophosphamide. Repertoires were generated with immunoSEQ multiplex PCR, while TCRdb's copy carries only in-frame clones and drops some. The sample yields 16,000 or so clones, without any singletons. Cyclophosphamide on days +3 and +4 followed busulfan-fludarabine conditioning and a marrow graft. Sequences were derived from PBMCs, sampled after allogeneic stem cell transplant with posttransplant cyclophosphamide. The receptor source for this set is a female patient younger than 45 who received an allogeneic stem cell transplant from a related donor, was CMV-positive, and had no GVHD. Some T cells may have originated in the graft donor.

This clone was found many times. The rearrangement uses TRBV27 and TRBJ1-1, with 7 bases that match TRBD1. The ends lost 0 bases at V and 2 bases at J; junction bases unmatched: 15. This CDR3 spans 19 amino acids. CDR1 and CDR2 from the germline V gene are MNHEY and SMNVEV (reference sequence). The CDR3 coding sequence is TGTGCCAGCAGTTTATCGATTGTAGTTGCTCACAGGGGCAACACTGAAGCTTTCTTT. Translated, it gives CASSLSIVVAHRGNTEAFF.

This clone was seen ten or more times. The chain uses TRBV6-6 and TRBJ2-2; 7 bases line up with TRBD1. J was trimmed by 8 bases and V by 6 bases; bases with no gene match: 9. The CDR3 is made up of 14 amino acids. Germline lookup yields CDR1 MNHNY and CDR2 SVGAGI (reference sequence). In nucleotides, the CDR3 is TGTGCCAGCAGGGAACAGGGGCTCTCTGGGGAGCTGTTTTTT. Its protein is CASREQGLSGELFF.

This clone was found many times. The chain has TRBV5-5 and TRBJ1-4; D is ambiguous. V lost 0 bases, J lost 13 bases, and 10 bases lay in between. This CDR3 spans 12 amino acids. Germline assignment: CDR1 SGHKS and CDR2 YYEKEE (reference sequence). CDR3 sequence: CASSLEAGGLFF. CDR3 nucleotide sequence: TGTGCCAGCAGCTTGGAGGCAGGAGGACTGTTTTTT.

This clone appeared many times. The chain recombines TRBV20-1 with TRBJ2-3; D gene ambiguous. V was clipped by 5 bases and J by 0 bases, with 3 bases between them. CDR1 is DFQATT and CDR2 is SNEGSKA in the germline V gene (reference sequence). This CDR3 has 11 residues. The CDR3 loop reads CSAESTDTQYF. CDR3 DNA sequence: TGCAGTGCTGAGAGCACAGATACGCAGTATTTT.

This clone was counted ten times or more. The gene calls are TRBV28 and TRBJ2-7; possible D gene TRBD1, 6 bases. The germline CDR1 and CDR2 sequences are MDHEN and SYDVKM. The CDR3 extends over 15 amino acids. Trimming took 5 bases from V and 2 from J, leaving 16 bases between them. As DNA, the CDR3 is TGTGCCAGCAGTCCGATTCGACAGGCCACCTACGAGCAGTACTTC. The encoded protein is CASSPIRQATYEQYF.

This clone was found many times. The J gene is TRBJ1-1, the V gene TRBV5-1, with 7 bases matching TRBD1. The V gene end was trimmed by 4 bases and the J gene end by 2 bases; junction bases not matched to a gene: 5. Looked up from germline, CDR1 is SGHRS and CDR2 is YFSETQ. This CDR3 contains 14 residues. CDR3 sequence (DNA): TGCGCCAGCAGCACAGGGACAGAAAACACTGAAGCTTTCTTT. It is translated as CASSTGTENTEAFF.

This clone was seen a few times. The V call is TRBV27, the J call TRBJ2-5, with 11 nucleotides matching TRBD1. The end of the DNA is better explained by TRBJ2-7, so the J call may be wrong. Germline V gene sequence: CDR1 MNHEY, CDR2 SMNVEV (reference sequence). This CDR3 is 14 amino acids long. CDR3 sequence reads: CASSRTGGAYEQYF. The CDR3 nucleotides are TGTGCCAGCAGTCGGACAGGGGGCGCCTACGAGCAGTACTTC.

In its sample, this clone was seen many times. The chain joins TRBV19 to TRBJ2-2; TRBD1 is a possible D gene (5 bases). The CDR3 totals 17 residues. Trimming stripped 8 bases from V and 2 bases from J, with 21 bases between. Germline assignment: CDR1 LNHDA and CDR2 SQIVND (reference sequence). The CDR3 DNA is TGTGCCAGTTTCAATCAGGGTGGGGCTGTAAACACCGGGGAGCTGTTTTTT. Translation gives CASFNQGGAVNTGELFF.

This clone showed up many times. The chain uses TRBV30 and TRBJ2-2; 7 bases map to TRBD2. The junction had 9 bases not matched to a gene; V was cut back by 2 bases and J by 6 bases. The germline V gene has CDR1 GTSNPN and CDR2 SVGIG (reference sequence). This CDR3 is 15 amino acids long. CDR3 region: CAWSISGIRAGELFF. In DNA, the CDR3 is TGTGCCTGGAGTATAAGCGGGATAAGAGCCGGGGAGCTGTTTTTT.

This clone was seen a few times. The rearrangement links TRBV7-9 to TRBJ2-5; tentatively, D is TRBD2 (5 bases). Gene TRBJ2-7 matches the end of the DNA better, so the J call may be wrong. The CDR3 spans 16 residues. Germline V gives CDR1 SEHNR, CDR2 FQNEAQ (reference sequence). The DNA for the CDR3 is TGTGCCAGCAGCTTACCGGACCCGGGCAGAGGGTACGAGCAGTACTTC. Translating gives CASSLPDPGRGYEQYF.

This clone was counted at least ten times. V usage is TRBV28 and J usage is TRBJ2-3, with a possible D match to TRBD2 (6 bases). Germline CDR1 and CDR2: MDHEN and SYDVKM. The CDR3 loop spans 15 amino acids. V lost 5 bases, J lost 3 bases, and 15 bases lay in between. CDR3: CASSLGLARTDTQYF. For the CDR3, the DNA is TGTGCCAGCAGTCTTGGTCTAGCGAGAACAGATACGCAGTATTTT.

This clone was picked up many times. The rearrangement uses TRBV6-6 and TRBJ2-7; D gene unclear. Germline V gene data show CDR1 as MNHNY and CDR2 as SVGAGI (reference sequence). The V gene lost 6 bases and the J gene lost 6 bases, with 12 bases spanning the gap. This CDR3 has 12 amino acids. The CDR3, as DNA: TGTGCCAGCAGCCCTCCTTTCGGCGAGCAGTACTTC. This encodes CASSPPFGEQYF.

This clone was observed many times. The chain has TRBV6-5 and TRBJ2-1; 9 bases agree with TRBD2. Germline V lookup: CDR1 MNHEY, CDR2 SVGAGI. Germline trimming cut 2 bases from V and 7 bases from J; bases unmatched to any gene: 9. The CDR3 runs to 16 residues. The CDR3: CASSYVMAGGSNEQFF. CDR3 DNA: TGTGCCAGCAGTTACGTTATGGCGGGAGGGAGTAATGAGCAGTTCTTC.

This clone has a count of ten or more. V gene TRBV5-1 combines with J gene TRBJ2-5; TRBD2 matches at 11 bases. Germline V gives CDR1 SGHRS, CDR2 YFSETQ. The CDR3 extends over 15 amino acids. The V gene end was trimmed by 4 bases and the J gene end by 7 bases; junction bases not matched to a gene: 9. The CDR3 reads CASSATSGNFGTQYF. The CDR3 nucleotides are TGCGCCAGCAGCGCGACTAGCGGGAATTTTGGGACCCAGTACTTC.

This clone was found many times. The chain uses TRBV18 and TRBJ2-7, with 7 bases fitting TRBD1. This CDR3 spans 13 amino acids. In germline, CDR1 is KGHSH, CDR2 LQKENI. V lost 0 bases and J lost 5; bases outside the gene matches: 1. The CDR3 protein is CASSPPGQNEQYF. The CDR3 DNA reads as TGTGCCAGCTCACCACCGGGACAGAACGAGCAGTACTTC. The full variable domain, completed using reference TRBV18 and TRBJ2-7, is NAGVMQNPRHLVRRRGQEARLRCSPMKGHSHVYWYRQLPEEGLKFMVYLQKENIIDESGMPKERFSAEFPKEGPSILRIQQVVRGDSAAYFCASSPPGQNEQYFGPGTRLTVT.

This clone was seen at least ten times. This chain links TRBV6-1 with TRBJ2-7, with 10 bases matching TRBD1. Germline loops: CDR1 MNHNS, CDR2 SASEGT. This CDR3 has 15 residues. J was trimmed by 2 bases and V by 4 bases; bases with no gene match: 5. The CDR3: CASSVGTGVTYEQYF. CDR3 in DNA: TGTGCCAGCAGTGTCGGGACAGGGGTCACCTACGAGCAGTACTTC.

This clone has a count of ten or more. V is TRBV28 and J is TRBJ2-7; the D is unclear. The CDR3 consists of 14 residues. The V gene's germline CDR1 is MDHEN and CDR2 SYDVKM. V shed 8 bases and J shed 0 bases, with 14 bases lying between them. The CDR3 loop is CASSSPRSSYEQYF. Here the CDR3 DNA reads TGTGCCAGCTCCTCCCCACGGAGCTCCTACGAGCAGTACTTC.

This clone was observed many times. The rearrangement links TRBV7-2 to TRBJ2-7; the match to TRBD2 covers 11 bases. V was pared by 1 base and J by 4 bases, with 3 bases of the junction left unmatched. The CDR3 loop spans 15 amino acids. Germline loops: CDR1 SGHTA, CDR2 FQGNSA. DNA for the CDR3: TGTGCCAGCAGCTTAGTGTTAGCGGGAGGGTACGAGCAGTACTTC. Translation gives CASSLVLAGGYEQYF.

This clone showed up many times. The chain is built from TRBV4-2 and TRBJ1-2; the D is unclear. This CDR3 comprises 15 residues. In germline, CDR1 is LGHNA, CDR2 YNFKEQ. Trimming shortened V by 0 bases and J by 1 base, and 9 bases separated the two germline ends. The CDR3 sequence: CASSQDYGFNYGYTF. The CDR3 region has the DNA TGTGCCAGCAGCCAAGACTACGGTTTTAACTATGGCTACACCTTC.

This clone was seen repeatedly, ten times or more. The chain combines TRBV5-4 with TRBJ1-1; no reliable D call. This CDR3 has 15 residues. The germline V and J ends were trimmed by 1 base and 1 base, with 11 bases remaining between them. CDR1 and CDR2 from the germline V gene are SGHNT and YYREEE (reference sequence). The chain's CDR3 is CASSLWVRKNTEAFF. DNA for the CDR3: TGTGCCAGCAGCTTGTGGGTCAGGAAGAACACTGAAGCTTTCTTT.

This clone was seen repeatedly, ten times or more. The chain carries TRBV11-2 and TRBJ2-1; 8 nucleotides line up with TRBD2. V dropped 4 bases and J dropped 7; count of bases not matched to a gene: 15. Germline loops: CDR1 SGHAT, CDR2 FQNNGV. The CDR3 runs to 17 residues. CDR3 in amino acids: CASSSWTSRASPNEQFF. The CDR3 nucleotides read TGTGCCAGCAGCTCCTGGACTAGCCGGGCGTCTCCAAATGAGCAGTTCTTC.

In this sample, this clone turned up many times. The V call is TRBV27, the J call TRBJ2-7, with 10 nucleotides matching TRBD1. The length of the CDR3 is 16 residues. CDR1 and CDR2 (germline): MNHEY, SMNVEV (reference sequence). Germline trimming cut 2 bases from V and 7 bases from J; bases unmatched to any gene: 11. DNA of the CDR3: TGTGCCAGCAGTTTAGTCGGGACAGGGGACCTTGGGGAGCAGTACTTC. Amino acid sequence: CASSLVGTGDLGEQYF.